Below are 20 T cell receptor beta chains sequenced from a single sample in a study of blood T cell repertoires in COVID-19. The method was immunoSEQ multiplex PCR; TCRdb's version includes in-frame clones alone and lacks a portion of them. The sample has about 120,000 clones; nearly 90% are singletons. Material for sequencing was peripheral blood. These receptor sequences come from a human donor in a cohort sampled during active COVID-19.

The chain recombines TRBV19 with TRBJ1-4; the match to TRBD1 covers 7 bases. The germline V gene encodes CDR1 LNHDA and CDR2 SQIVND (reference sequence). V lost 6 bases, J lost 1 base, and 8 bases stayed unmatched. The CDR3 is 16 amino acids. This chain's CDR3 is CASSIGQAVTNEKLFF. The CDR3 DNA reads TGTGCCAGTAGCATCGGACAGGCTGTAACTAATGAAAAACTGTTTTTT.

The gene calls are TRBV7-6 and TRBJ2-1; 11 bases fit TRBD2. V was clipped by 5 bases and J by 4 bases; unmatched bases: 4. The CDR3 covers 15 residues. CDR1 and CDR2 (germline): SGHVS, FNYEAQ. The CDR3 is CASSITSGGYNEQFF. The CDR3 bases are TGTGCCAGCAGCATAACTAGCGGGGGTTACAATGAGCAGTTCTTC.

The rearrangement joins TRBV6-5 to TRBJ2-1; weak D call: TRBD1 (6 bases). The germline CDR1 and CDR2 sequences are MNHEY and SVGAGI. CDR3 length: 15 amino acids. V gave up 6 bases and J gave up 1 base, with 13 bases separating them. Written as DNA, the CDR3 is TGTGCCAGCAGGACCTCTACAGGGTCCTACAATGAGCAGTTCTTC. Translated: CASRTSTGSYNEQFF.

The chain is built from TRBV3-1 (or the pseudogene TRBV3-2) and TRBJ1-4, with TRBD1 as a possible D gene (6 bases). The CDR3 length is 16 residues. Germline loops: CDR1 LGHDT, CDR2 YNNKEL (reference sequence). V was cut by 1 base and J by 7 bases, with 16 bases left in between. The DNA for the CDR3 is TGTGCCAGCAGCCAAGTGGGGACAAGGTCTAGTGAAAAACTGTTTTTT. The encoded protein is CASSQVGTRSSEKLFF.

V usage is TRBV18 and J usage is TRBJ2-5, with TRBD2 matching over 10 bases. V lost 3 bases and J lost 4; bases outside the gene matches: 2. The CDR3 loop spans 14 amino acids. Germline V gives CDR1 KGHSH, CDR2 LQKENI. The CDR3 region is CASSPGLAPETQYF. DNA of the CDR3: TGTGCCAGCTCACCGGGACTAGCGCCAGAGACCCAGTACTTC.

V and J are TRBV12-3 or TRBV12-4 and TRBJ2-5; D is unresolved. This CDR3 is built from 13 residues. The V and J ends lost 3 bases and 1 base respectively, with 6 bases between them. In nucleotides, the CDR3 is TGTGCCAGCAGTTTCCTTTTCCAAGAGACCCAGTACTTC. Residues: CASSFLFQETQYF.

V and J are TRBV19 and TRBJ1-1, with TRBD1 matching over 9 bases. The CDR3 length is 15 residues. Germline V CDR1 and CDR2: LNHDA, SQIVND (reference sequence). Trimming removed 4 bases from V and 6 bases from J; junction bases left unmatched: 9. The CDR3 bases are TGTGCCAGTAGTAGGGGACAGGGATACTTGCCTGAAGCTTTCTTT. Translating it yields CASSRGQGYLPEAFF.

The chain uses TRBV7-8 and TRBJ2-3; TRBD2 aligns across 12 bases. Germline V gene data show CDR1 as SGHVS and CDR2 as FQNEAQ. The CDR3 is 16 amino acids. The V gene end was trimmed by 3 bases and the J gene end by 0 bases; junction bases not matched to a gene: 1. CDR3 coding DNA: TGTGCCAGCAGCTTCGGACTAGCGGGGAGCACAGATACGCAGTATTTT. It specifies CASSFGLAGSTDTQYF.

The chain joins TRBV3-1 (or the pseudogene TRBV3-2) to TRBJ2-2; TRBD1 aligns across 8 bases. CDR3 length equals 15 residues. Germline V lookup: CDR1 LGHDT, CDR2 YNNKEL (reference sequence). V trimming: 6 bases; J trimming: 4 bases; junction bases outside the gene matches: 7. The CDR3 region is CASRTGAGSTGELFF. CDR3 DNA: TGTGCCAGCAGGACAGGGGCGGGGAGCACCGGGGAGCTGTTTTTT.

The V gene is TRBV5-5, the J gene TRBJ2-3, with 15 bases matching TRBD2. Germline V gene sequence: CDR1 SGHKS, CDR2 YYEKEE (reference sequence). The CDR3 is 16 residues long. J lost 4 bases, V lost 4 bases, and 4 bases had no gene match. CDR3 residues: CASSRTSGRAADTQYF. Here the CDR3 DNA reads TGTGCCAGCAGCAGGACTAGCGGGAGGGCCGCAGATACGCAGTATTTT.

This rearrangement joins TRBV30 to TRBJ1-6, with 10 bases fitting TRBD1. Trimming took 4 bases from V and 0 from J; bases not matched to a gene: 15. The CDR3 extends over 20 amino acids. Germline V gives CDR1 GTSNPN, CDR2 SVGIG (reference sequence). CDR3 nucleotides: TGTGCCTGGACCGGCCTGCCGGGACAGGGGACCAGCTCCTATAATTCACCCCTCCACTTT. Amino acid sequence: CAWTGLPGQGTSSYNSPLHF.

There are a few counts of this clone. The rearrangement uses TRBV9 and TRBJ2-2; 9 positions match TRBD2. CDR3 length: 15 amino acids. V was pared by 3 bases and J by 3 bases, with 3 bases of the junction left unmatched. Per germline, CDR1 SGDLS and CDR2 YYNGEE. This chain's CDR3 is CASSASGVDTGELFF. CDR3 DNA: TGTGCCAGCAGCGCTAGCGGGGTGGACACCGGGGAGCTGTTTTTT.

J is TRBJ1-2 and V is TRBV18; D remains ambiguous. This CDR3 has 15 residues. The germline V and J ends were trimmed by 0 bases and 0 bases, with 8 bases remaining between them. The germline CDR1 and CDR2 sequences are KGHSH and LQKENI. The CDR3 reads CASSPPRGTNYGYTF. The CDR3 DNA follows: TGTGCCAGCTCACCACCCCGGGGAACTAACTATGGCTACACCTTC. The full variable domain, rest sourced from reference TRBV18 and TRBJ1-2, is NAGVMQNPRHLVRRRGQEARLRCSPMKGHSHVYWYRQLPEEGLKFMVYLQKENIIDESGMPKERFSAEFPKEGPSILRIQQVVRGDSAAYFCASSPPRGTNYGYTFGSGTRLTVV.

The chain has TRBV5-1 and TRBJ1-6, with D possibly being TRBD1 (6 bases). Per germline, CDR1 SGHRS and CDR2 YFSETQ. The CDR3 totals 15 residues. The ends were cut back, 0 bases at V and 4 bases at J, with 8 bases in the middle. The CDR3 loop is CASSLDQGYNSPLHF. The CDR3 DNA is TGCGCCAGCAGCTTGGACCAGGGGTATAATTCACCCCTCCACTTT.

The genes are TRBV15 and TRBJ1-5; D might be TRBD1 (5 bases). The length of the CDR3 is 16 residues. Germline V gives CDR1 LNHNV, CDR2 YYDKDF (reference sequence). V dropped 0 bases and J dropped 6 bases, with 15 bases sitting between them. This CDR3 is CATSRDQGVTGQPQHF. The CDR3 DNA is TGTGCCACCAGCAGAGATCAGGGTGTGACGGGTCAGCCCCAGCATTTT.

V usage is TRBV7-9 and J usage is TRBJ1-2; TRBD1 aligns across 9 bases. J lost 2 bases, V lost 1 base, and 5 bases had no gene match. Per the germline V gene, CDR1 is SEHNR and CDR2 is FQNEAQ (reference sequence). This CDR3 comprises 16 residues. The CDR3 DNA is TGTGCCAGCAGCTTAGGGGGAGGGACAGGGAACTATGGCTACACCTTC. Translating it yields CASSLGGGTGNYGYTF.

The V and J genes are TRBV12-5 and TRBJ1-5; TRBD1 agrees at 8 bases. Germline-derived CDR1 and CDR2 are LGHNT and FRNRAP. The CDR3 spans 16 residues. The J segment lost 8 bases and the V segment lost 4 bases, leaving 13 bases of the junction unmatched. Here the CDR3 DNA reads TGTGCTAGTGGTTGTTATTCCCGGGACAGGTGGAAGCCCCAGCATTTT. Translated: CASGCYSRDRWKPQHF. Together with reference TRBV12-5 and TRBJ1-5, the CDR3 gives the full variable domain: DARVTQTPRHKVTEMGQEVTMRCQPILGHNTVFWYRQTMMQGLELLAYFRNRAPLDDSGMPKDRFSAEMPDATLATLKIQPSEPRDSAVYFCASGCYSRDRWKPQHFGDGTRLSIL.

This chain links TRBV30 with TRBJ1-5; TRBD1 is a possible D gene (6 bases). The germline gives CDR1 GTSNPN, CDR2 SVGIG (reference sequence). The CDR3 contains 14 residues. V lost 0 bases and J lost 11, with 17 bases in between. The DNA of the CDR3 is TGTGCCTGGAGTGTACCACAGGGAGTAGGAACCCAGCATTTT. Protein sequence: CAWSVPQGVGTQHF.

The V gene is TRBV19, the J gene TRBJ2-3, with TRBD2 matching over 9 bases. Per the germline V gene, CDR1 is LNHDA and CDR2 is SQIVND (reference sequence). The ends lost 5 bases at V and 0 bases at J; junction bases unmatched: 15. The CDR3 is 19 residues long. CDR3 bases: TGTGCCAGTAGTGCCCCGCGCGGGGGGGCGTTTACGAGCACAGATACGCAGTATTTT. Its protein is CASSAPRGGAFTSTDTQYF.

The genes are TRBV3-1 (or the pseudogene TRBV3-2) and TRBJ2-1, with TRBD2 identical over 11 bases. The CDR3 loop spans 17 amino acids. J lost 6 bases, V lost 3 bases, and 10 bases had no gene match. From germline, CDR1 is LGHDT and CDR2 YNNKEL (reference sequence). The CDR3 sequence: CASSQGLAVGVGNEQFF. The CDR3 coding sequence is TGTGCCAGCAGCCAGGGACTAGCGGTGGGGGTTGGCAATGAGCAGTTCTTC.